One sample yielded the 8 T cell receptor beta chains listed below, sequenced in a study of shared clonotypes between healthy human individuals. TCRdb's table, derived via immunoSEQ multiplex PCR, lists solely in-frame clones and lacks some. Of 660,000 or so clones in the sample, approximately 96% were seen once. CD45RO-negative, CCR7-selected cells formed the naive CD8 fraction, which excluded terminally differentiated effector memory CD45RA+ cells. Sequenced: naive CD8+ T cells sorted from blood. These receptors were collected from a woman aged 25 to 39 in good health.

V gene TRBV27 combines with J gene TRBJ2-1, with 8 bases aligning to TRBD2. Unmatched junction bases numbered 7, after V lost 3 bases and J lost 6 bases. Germline V gene sequence: CDR1 MNHEY, CDR2 SMNVEV (reference sequence). The CDR3 has 15 amino acids. CDR3 amino acids: CASSFRTSYSNEQFF. CDR3 in DNA: TGTGCCAGCAGTTTCAGGACTAGCTACTCCAATGAGCAGTTCTTC.

A few counts support this clone. The CDR3 DNA reads as TGTGCCAGCAGTAGTTTTTGGGCGGGAGGTTCCAACTCCTACAATGAGCAGTTCTTC. Its protein is CASSSFWAGGSNSYNEQFF. The gene calls are TRBV28 and TRBJ2-1; 8 positions match TRBD2. V shed 5 bases, J shed 0 bases, and the junction held 15 bases outside the gene matches. Germline assignment: CDR1 MDHEN and CDR2 SYDVKM. The CDR3 loop spans 19 amino acids.

This chain connects TRBV28 to TRBJ2-7; D is perhaps TRBD1 (5 bases). The CDR3 has 15 residues. Trimming shortened V by 4 bases and J by 4 bases, and 17 bases separated the two germline ends. Germline V gene sequence: CDR1 MDHEN, CDR2 SYDVKM. The CDR3 spells CASSSGRKGVYEQYF. The CDR3 bases are TGTGCCAGCAGTTCCGGACGAAAAGGGGTATACGAGCAGTACTTC. The variable domain in full, completed from reference TRBV28 and TRBJ2-7, reads DVKVTQSSRYLVKRTGEKVFLECVQDMDHENMFWYRQDPGLGLRLIYFSYDVKMKEKGDIPEGYSVSREKKERFSLILESASTNQTSMYLCASSSGRKGVYEQYFGPGTRLTVT.

The chain has TRBV18 and TRBJ2-1, with 8 bases identical to TRBD2. The CDR3 has 16 amino acids. Trimming took 0 bases from V and 7 from J; bases not matched to a gene: 8. Germline V gives CDR1 KGHSH, CDR2 LQKENI. CDR3 DNA sequence: TGTGCCAGCTCACCACCGAGGACGGGAGGGGCGAATGAGCAGTTCTTC. Its translation is CASSPPRTGGANEQFF.

This sequence joins TRBV28 and TRBJ1-2, with D perhaps matching TRBD1 (6 bases). CDR1 and CDR2 (germline): MDHEN, SYDVKM. The V and J ends lost 2 bases and 0 bases respectively, with 10 bases between them. The CDR3 has 15 residues. CDR3 DNA: TGTGCCAGCAGTTTAGGGGGGCGATCTAACTATGGCTACACCTTC. Amino acid sequence: CASSLGGRSNYGYTF.

The V and J genes are TRBV10-1 and TRBJ2-5, with TRBD1 as a possible D gene (5 bases). Germline CDR1 WNHNN, CDR2 SYGVQD (reference sequence). CDR3 length equals 15 residues. The V and J ends lost 0 bases and 5 bases respectively, with 13 bases between them. The CDR3 nucleotides are TGCGCCAGCAGTGAGTCTGGCAGGGAATGGGAGACCCAGTACTTC. It is translated as CASSESGREWETQYF.

The table lists this clone with a count of one. The chain is built from TRBV2 and TRBJ1-3, with D unresolved. The length of the CDR3 is 14 residues. Looked up from germline, CDR1 is SNHLY and CDR2 is FYNNEI. Deletions cut 4 bases from V and 0 bases from J, with 7 bases between. DNA of the CDR3: TGTGCCAGCAGTGGGGGAAGCTCTGGAAACACCATATATTTT. Its protein product is CASSGGSSGNTIYF.

The J gene is TRBJ1-2, the V gene TRBV2; possible D gene TRBD1, 6 bases. V was clipped by 6 bases and J by 8 bases, with 16 bases between them. CDR3 length: 13 amino acids. Germline CDR1 SNHLY, CDR2 FYNNEI. In DNA form, the CDR3 reads TGTGCCAGCAGCCCAACAAAAGGGGGAGGCTACACCTTC. Its protein product is CASSPTKGGGYTF.